These 20 T cell receptor beta chains came from one sample sequenced in a study of CD8 T cells in ankylosing spondylitis. Study outcomes and limitations: Seven to nine highly homologous variants formed a TCR beta motif that appeared characteristic of ankylosing spondylitis blood.

Their antigens remain unidentified. TCRdb fed the 5' RACE reads into MiXCR, producing one record per CDR3 protein. The profile shows about 750,000 distinct CDR3 sequences, under 20% of them singletons. The sequencing input was blood, either unsorted or a sorted T cell fraction (not recorded which). These receptors originate from a male donor with ankylosing spondylitis.

This clonotype has a handful of counts. The chain is built from TRBV2 and TRBJ2-1, with D perhaps matching TRBD2 (6 bases). The CDR3 has 11 residues. Per the germline V gene, CDR1 is SNHLY and CDR2 is FYNNEI. Trimming removed 6 bases at V and 12 bases at J, with 12 bases between. The CDR3 nucleotides read TGTGCCAGCAGCCTGGACTATGGGCAGTTCTTC. It is translated as CASSLDYGQFF.

This clonotype was detected a few times. This chain connects TRBV5-1 to TRBJ1-1; D possibly corresponds to TRBD1 (6 bases). Germline V gives CDR1 SGHRS, CDR2 YFSETQ. Trimming took off 0 bases at V and 4 bases at J, with 10 bases between the two ends. CDR3 length: 14 amino acids. The CDR3, as DNA: TGCGCCAGCAGCTTGGGTGAAGGGGGCACTGAAGCTTTCTTT. Translated, it gives CASSLGEGGTEAFF. Looking up the rest from reference TRBV5-1 and TRBJ1-1 gives the full variable domain: KAGVTQTPRYLIKTRGQQVTLSCSPISGHRSVSWYQQTPGQGLQFLFEYFSETQRNKGNFPGRFSGRQFSNSRSEMNVSTLELGDSALYLCASSLGEGGTEAFFGQGTRLTVV.

This clonotype turned up a few times. The chain joins TRBV5-1 to TRBJ1-2, with D tentatively TRBD1 (5 bases). Trimming pared 2 bases from V and 7 bases from J, leaving 15 bases between. CDR1 SGHRS and CDR2 YFSETQ come from the germline V gene. CDR3 length: 14 amino acids. CDR3 region: CASSFEGDRRGYTF. The CDR3 coding sequence is TGCGCCAGCAGCTTTGAAGGGGATAGACGTGGCTACACCTTC.

This chain connects TRBV12-3 or TRBV12-4 to TRBJ1-3; D remains unclear. Trimming took 5 bases from V and 0 from J, leaving 8 bases between them. This CDR3 is 14 amino acids long. The CDR3 spells CASSASGSGNTIYF. CDR3 in DNA: TGTGCCAGCAGTGCCTCCGGCTCTGGAAACACCATATATTTT.

This clonotype has a handful of counts. The V and J genes are TRBV4-3 and TRBJ2-3; tentatively, D is TRBD1 (6 bases). There are 16 residues in the CDR3. Germline V CDR1 and CDR2: LGHNA, YSLEER. The V and J ends lost 0 bases and 1 base respectively, with 11 bases between them. CDR3 amino acids: CASSQDPAGGTDTQYF. The DNA of the CDR3 is TGCGCCAGCAGCCAAGATCCGGCAGGGGGCACAGATACGCAGTATTTT.

The CDR3 here is CAFSDRTAGAHRRDTQYF. The CDR3 region has the DNA TGTGCCTTCAGTGACCGAACCGCCGGGGCCCACCGCCGAGATACGCAGTATTTT. This chain joins TRBV12-3 or TRBV12-4 and TRBJ2-3, with D perhaps being TRBD1 or TRBD2 (5 bases each). V lost 11 bases and J 5 bases, leaving 32 bases between the germline ends. The CDR3 spans 18 residues.

This chain uses TRBV2 with TRBJ1-2; no definite D call. The CDR3 totals 13 residues. Germline lookup yields CDR1 SNHLY and CDR2 FYNNEI. The ends were cut back, 5 bases at V and 0 bases at J, with 7 bases in the middle. The CDR3 spells CASSIDTNYGYTF. The CDR3 DNA follows: TGTGCCAGCAGTATTGACACTAACTATGGCTACACCTTC.

The chain has TRBV5-1 and TRBJ1-3; D call uncertain. V shed 0 bases and J shed 4 bases, with 8 bases lying between them. Germline V gives CDR1 SGHRS, CDR2 YFSETQ. The CDR3 is 14 residues long. CDR3 nucleotides: TGCGCCAGCAGCTTGGCCGGGGTCGGAAACACCATATATTTT. Amino acids: CASSLAGVGNTIYF.

V usage is TRBV2 and J usage is TRBJ1-2, with D perhaps TRBD1 (6 bases). This CDR3 is 16 amino acids long. The V end was cut by 9 bases, the J end by 2 bases, with 22 bases between. Per germline, CDR1 SNHLY and CDR2 FYNNEI. CDR3 sequence: CARAEQGGNQNYGYTF. The CDR3 nucleotides are TGTGCCAGGGCTGAACAGGGAGGAAACCAAAACTATGGCTACACCTTC.

The chain combines TRBV20-1 with TRBJ2-7; 7 bases are a match to TRBD1. CDR1 DFQATT and CDR2 SNEGSKA come from the germline V gene (reference sequence). After removal of 1 base from V and 5 bases from J, the junction contained 5 bases not matched to a gene. CDR3 length: 13 residues. CDR3 nucleotides: TGCAGTGCTAGAGGACAGGGAACTAACGAGCAGTACTTC. This translates into CSARGQGTNEQYF.

This clonotype showed up just a few times. V gene TRBV7-6 combines with J gene TRBJ2-7; D uncertain. V lost 1 base and J lost 2, with 12 bases in between. This CDR3 region has 15 residues. Per the germline V gene, CDR1 is SGHVS and CDR2 is FNYEAQ. The CDR3 nucleotides are TGTGCCAGCAGCTTAGGGGCCCTTGAGACCTACGAGCAGTACTTC. Its protein product is CASSLGALETYEQYF.

In its sample, this clonotype was seen a few times. The J gene is TRBJ2-6, the V gene TRBV12-3 or TRBV12-4; tentatively, D is TRBD2 (5 bases). Trimming removed 6 bases from V and 1 base from J, with 19 bases in between. The CDR3 is made up of 18 amino acids. The CDR3 DNA follows: TGTGCCAGCAGGCCCGGAGGCAGGATAGGATCTGGGGCCAACGTCCTGACTTTC. It codes for CASRPGGRIGSGANVLTF.

This rearrangement joins TRBV20-1 to TRBJ2-7; D is unclear. Looked up from germline, CDR1 is DFQATT and CDR2 is SNEGSKA (reference sequence). V was trimmed by 6 bases and J by 2 bases, leaving 17 bases between them. This CDR3 region has 14 residues. The CDR3 spells CSAGSHSRPYEQYF. In DNA, the CDR3 is TGCAGTGCCGGGTCGCACAGCCGGCCCTACGAGCAGTACTTC.

The J gene is TRBJ1-2, the V gene TRBV5-6; possible D gene TRBD1, 5 bases. Germline CDR1 is SGHDT and CDR2 is YYEEEE. The V end was cut by 4 bases, the J end by 3 bases, with 16 bases between. The CDR3 consists of 15 residues. CDR3 residues: CASSPGGTVHYGYTF. CDR3 DNA: TGTGCCAGCAGCCCGGGGGGGACCGTACACTATGGCTACACCTTC.

The sample holds a few counts of this clonotype. This sequence joins TRBV5-1 and TRBJ2-7; D is perhaps TRBD2 (5 bases). This CDR3 contains 12 residues. Germline CDR1 and CDR2: SGHRS and YFSETQ. Trimming removed 4 bases from V and 7 bases from J, with 12 bases in between. CDR3 DNA: TGCGCCAGCAGCGAATCTAGCATTGAGCAGTACTTC. Its translation: CASSESSIEQYF.

This clonotype has ten or more counts. The chain carries TRBV4-2 and TRBJ2-7, with D tentatively TRBD1 (5 bases). In germline, CDR1 is LGHNA, CDR2 YNFKEQ. The ends were cut back, 1 base at V and 5 bases at J, with 18 bases in the middle. The CDR3 loop spans 16 amino acids. The CDR3 DNA follows: TGTGCCAGCAGCCAAGTGGGCAGGGTGTTTCCAGACGAGCAGTACTTC. Translating it yields CASSQVGRVFPDEQYF.

In its sample, this clonotype was seen a few times. The chain recombines TRBV12-3 or TRBV12-4 with TRBJ1-3; no definite D call. Trimming stripped 2 bases from V and 1 base from J, with 6 bases between. This CDR3 comprises 14 residues. CDR3 sequence reads: CASSLQSSGNTIYF. CDR3 nucleotide sequence: TGTGCCAGCAGTTTACAAAGTTCTGGAAACACCATATATTTT.

This clonotype has only a few counts. The chain has TRBV3-1 and TRBJ1-1; the D gene is possibly TRBD1 (5 bases). CDR1 is LGHDT, CDR2 YNNKEL, per germline (reference sequence). The V end lost 0 bases, the J end lost 5 bases, and 19 bases lay between the germline ends. This CDR3 is 17 amino acids long. CDR3 amino acids: CASSQDMSTVRLTEAFF. The CDR3 bases are TGTGCCAGCAGCCAAGATATGTCGACAGTGAGACTGACTGAAGCTTTCTTT.

The table lists this clonotype with a few counts. The chain couples TRBV7-2 to TRBJ2-5; D is ambiguous. Germline-derived CDR1 and CDR2 are SGHTA and FQGNSA. The CDR3 runs 18 residues. The ends were cut back, 5 bases at V and 3 bases at J, with 25 bases in the middle. In DNA form, the CDR3 reads TGTGCCAGCAGCGTTAGGGCCTCTTTTTTGGGAATTGAAGAGACCCAGTACTTC. This gives the protein CASSVRASFLGIEETQYF.

The rearrangement uses TRBV7-9 and TRBJ2-5; 10 nucleotides align to TRBD2. Looked up from germline, CDR1 is SEHNR and CDR2 is FQNEAQ (reference sequence). This CDR3 comprises 14 residues. V trimming: 8 bases; J trimming: 5 bases; junction bases outside the gene matches: 8. The CDR3 region has the DNA TGTGCCAGCGGAGCTAGCGGGAGTTTTGAGACCCAGTACTTC. Translating gives CASGASGSFETQYF.